One sample yielded the 31 T cell receptor beta chains listed below, sequenced in a study of regulatory T cells in long-lasting Graves disease. Investigators prepared the TCR beta libraries by applying iRepertoire HTBI primers and Arm-PCR of CDR3 regions. MiXCR, run by TCRdb on the multiplex PCR reads, gives a single entry per CDR3 protein. Of about 470,000 distinct CDR3 sequences listed, around a fifth are singletons. Time point: persistent/refractory GD, antithyroid drugs over 5 years with positive TRAb. Extracted RNA from PBMCs served as the source of the TCR library. The sample in question was peripheral blood mononuclear cells (PBMCs), obtained when the disease was refractory, from a patient treated with antithyroid drugs. The receptor source for this set is a female donor with Graves disease.

About this clonotype itself: A much larger clone differs by one base, so this may be a read error. This rearrangement joins TRBV30 to TRBJ2-7, with no clear D. Trimming took 2 bases from V and 2 from J, leaving 10 bases between them. Germline V gene lookup returns CDR1 GTSNPN and CDR2 SVGIG (reference sequence). This CDR3 has 13 residues. CDR3 nucleotides: TGTGCCTGGAGTCCTTACCGGGCCTACGAGCAGTACTTC. Amino acids: CAWSPYRAYEQYF. Complete variable domain (other parts from reference TRBV30 and TRBJ2-7): SQTIHQWPATLVQPVGSPLSLECTVEGTSNPNLYWYRQAAGRGLQLLFYSVGIGQISSEVPQNLSASRPQDRQFILSSKKLLLSDSGFYLCAWSPYRAYEQYFGPGTRLTVT.

This clonotype was found many times. The chain links TRBV6-1 to TRBJ1-6; D gene ambiguous. CDR3 length: 14 residues. Trimming cost V 2 bases and J 10 bases, with 12 bases left between them. Germline assignment: CDR1 MNHNS and CDR2 SASEGT. Written as DNA, the CDR3 is TGTGCCAGCAGTGAACATGACACCGAATCACCCCTCCACTTT. Translating gives CASSEHDTESPLHF.

This clonotype was recorded a few times. This chain links TRBV20-1 with TRBJ1-4; 9 nucleotides agree with TRBD1. The CDR3 is 14 residues long. CDR1 is DFQATT, CDR2 SNEGSKA, per germline (reference sequence). Trimming at V came to 6 bases and at J to 5 bases, leaving 7 bases not matched to a gene. The CDR3 nucleotides are TGCAGTGCATACGACAGGGGGTCGAATGAAAAACTGTTTTTT. Translating it yields CSAYDRGSNEKLFF.

The sample holds a few counts of this clonotype. J is TRBJ2-7 and V is TRBV11-2, with 9 bases matching TRBD1. This CDR3 has 15 amino acids. CDR1 is SGHAT, CDR2 FQNNGV, per germline. V gave up 5 bases and J gave up 6 bases; unmatched junction bases: 11. CDR3 in DNA: TGTGCCAGCAGCCCGAAAGGGACAGGGTTTTCCGAGCAGTACTTC. It specifies CASSPKGTGFSEQYF.

Many counts were recorded for this clonotype. The genes are TRBV20-1 and TRBJ1-1; weak D call: TRBD1 (5 bases). The germline CDR1 and CDR2 sequences are DFQATT and SNEGSKA (reference sequence). The CDR3 is made up of 14 amino acids. V was trimmed by 0 bases and J by 4 bases, leaving 12 bases between them. CDR3 nucleotide sequence: TGCAGTGCTAGAGATGATCGGGGGTTCACTGAAGCTTTCTTT. It translates to CSARDDRGFTEAFF.

J is TRBJ1-6 and V is TRBV3-1; 10 bases are shared with TRBD1. This CDR3 has 14 amino acids. V dropped 7 bases and J dropped 9; count of bases not matched to a gene: 6. The germline gives CDR1 LGHDT, CDR2 YNNKEL (reference sequence). This CDR3 reads CASNVGQGSSPLHF. The CDR3 nucleotides read TGTGCCAGCAATGTGGGACAGGGGTCTTCACCCCTCCACTTT.

This clonotype was seen many times. The J gene is TRBJ1-6, the V gene TRBV28, with a tentative D call TRBD1 (6 bases). V lost 6 bases and J lost 11, with 14 bases in between. The germline gives CDR1 MDHEN, CDR2 SYDVKM. The CDR3 totals 13 residues. The CDR3 DNA reads TGTGCCAGCAGATTACAGGGCGGGGCACCCCTCCACTTT. Its translation is CASRLQGGAPLHF.

The chain recombines TRBV9 with TRBJ2-6, with no clear D. This CDR3 has 16 residues. Trimming pared 3 bases from V and 0 bases from J, leaving 10 bases between. Germline V gene sequence: CDR1 SGDLS, CDR2 YYNGEE. As DNA, the CDR3 is TGTGCCAGCAGCGGTGGACGGCCCTCTGGGGCCAACGTCCTGACTTTC. Amino acid sequence: CASSGGRPSGANVLTF.

The rearrangement uses TRBV19 and TRBJ1-5; D is unclear. CDR1 and CDR2 from the germline V gene are LNHDA and SQIVND (reference sequence). V lost 4 bases and J 2 bases, leaving 12 bases between the germline ends. This CDR3 is built from 15 residues. The CDR3 coding sequence is TGTGCCAGTAGTAGCACACCGGTGGGCAATCAGCCCCAGCATTTT. This codes for CASSSTPVGNQPQHF.

V gene TRBV9 combines with J gene TRBJ1-6, with TRBD1 as a possible D gene (6 bases). The CDR3 spans 13 residues. Trimming took 3 bases from V and 15 from J, leaving 16 bases between them. The germline V gene encodes CDR1 SGDLS and CDR2 YYNGEE. The CDR3 DNA sequence: TGTGCCAGCAGCGAGGGGGACGAAACACACCTCCACTTT. This encodes CASSEGDETHLHF.

This clonotype was picked up one time. The chain recombines TRBV4-1 with TRBJ1-2; D possibly corresponds to TRBD1 (5 bases). CDR1 and CDR2 (germline): MGHRA, YSYEKL. V was trimmed by 1 base and J by 6 bases, leaving 15 bases between them. CDR3 length: 15 residues. CDR3 amino acids: CASSQGVRDVDGYTF. The CDR3 DNA reads TGCGCCAGCAGCCAAGGGGTCCGGGACGTCGATGGCTACACCTTC.

V gene TRBV30 combines with J gene TRBJ1-1; D remains ambiguous. With 4 bases removed from V and 1 base from J, the gap between germline ends came to 16 bases. This CDR3 is built from 15 residues. Germline V gives CDR1 GTSNPN, CDR2 SVGIG (reference sequence). The CDR3 protein is CAWIKSAAENTEAFF. The CDR3 DNA sequence: TGTGCCTGGATAAAATCGGCGGCGGAGAACACTGAAGCTTTCTTT.

This sequence joins TRBV29-1 and TRBJ2-6, with D unresolved. From germline, CDR1 is SQVTM and CDR2 ANQGSEA. The CDR3 length is 13 residues. V was shortened by 6 bases and J by 5 bases, with 11 bases between the two germline ends. The CDR3, as DNA: TGCAGCGTCGCCTCGGGTCGGGCCAACGTCCTGACTTTC. It codes for CSVASGRANVLTF. The full variable domain, in which reference TRBV29-1 and TRBJ2-6 provide the parts outside the CDR3, is SAVISQKPSRDICQRGTSLTIQCQVDSQVTMMFWYRQQPGQSLTLIATANQGSEATYESGFVIDKFPISRPNLTFSTLTVSNMSPEDSSIYLCSVASGRANVLTFGAGSRLTVL.

This clonotype was detected ten times or more. The chain employs TRBV2 and TRBJ1-1; D is unclear. V was pared by 4 bases and J by 6 bases, with 9 bases between. This CDR3 has 12 amino acids. The germline V gene has CDR1 SNHLY and CDR2 FYNNEI. The CDR3 nucleotides read TGTGCCAGCAGTGGCATGGGAGCTGAAGCTTTCTTT. Translating it yields CASSGMGAEAFF. Full variable domain (rest looked up from reference TRBV2 and TRBJ1-1): EPEVTQTPSHQVTQMGQEVILRCVPISNHLYFYWYRQILGQKVEFLVSFYNNEISEKSEIFDDQFSVERPDGSNFTLKIRSTKLEDSAMYFCASSGMGAEAFFGQGTRLTVV.

This clonotype came up a few times. The chain couples TRBV5-4 to TRBJ2-2; 7 bases are shared with TRBD2. J lost 2 bases, V lost 3 bases, and 10 bases had no gene match. Per the germline V gene, CDR1 is SGHNT and CDR2 is YYREEE (reference sequence). This CDR3 region has 17 residues. Written as DNA, the CDR3 is TGTGCCAGCAGCTCCCGTCCGCCGGGGGGAAACACCGGGGAGCTGTTTTTT. This encodes CASSSRPPGGNTGELFF.

The V call is TRBV20-1, the J call TRBJ2-5; 10 positions match TRBD2. The DNA end lines up better with TRBJ2-1; the J call may be wrong. Germline V lookup: CDR1 DFQATT, CDR2 SNEGSKA (reference sequence). The CDR3 has 17 residues. The CDR3 DNA reads as TGCAGTGCTAGAGACAGCGGGAGGGCCCGTTTGTACAATGAGCAGTTCTTC. Translating it yields CSARDSGRARLYNEQFF.

This clonotype occurred many times. The chain has TRBV6-1 and TRBJ1-5; D gene uncertain. This CDR3 has 15 residues. V lost 3 bases to trimming and J lost 7 bases, with 16 bases between them. The germline CDR1 and CDR2 sequences are MNHNS and SASEGT. The CDR3 DNA follows: TGTGCCAGCAGTGAGGGTCTACGGGTTGGACAGCCCCAGCATTTT. Its protein product is CASSEGLRVGQPQHF.

This clonotype turned up a few times. The V and J genes are TRBV27 and TRBJ1-5; unclear D gene. Germline CDR1 is MNHEY and CDR2 is SMNVEV (reference sequence). There are 15 residues in the CDR3. V was shortened by 5 bases and J by 7 bases, with 18 bases between the two germline ends. The CDR3 DNA reads as TGTGCCAGCAGTAGAGGAGGCGGCTTTCAACAGCCCCAGCATTTT. Translation gives CASSRGGGFQQPQHF.

The chain recombines TRBV2 with TRBJ2-3, with TRBD2 matching over 9 bases. The germline V gene has CDR1 SNHLY and CDR2 FYNNEI. The junction had 7 bases not matched to a gene; V was cut back by 5 bases and J by 4 bases. The CDR3 contains 15 residues. CDR3 nucleotides: TGTGCCAGCAGTTCCCCAGCGGGAGGTTCAGATACGCAGTATTTT. Translating gives CASSSPAGGSDTQYF.

V and J are TRBV7-9 and TRBJ2-6, with D perhaps matching TRBD1 (5 bases). The CDR3 has 17 residues. The germline gives CDR1 SEHNR, CDR2 FQNEAQ (reference sequence). Trimming removed 5 bases at V and 0 bases at J, with 14 bases between. The CDR3 DNA sequence: TGTGCCAGCAGCCGAGAACAGGTCCACTCTGGGGCCAACGTCCTGACTTTC. Protein product: CASSREQVHSGANVLTF.

This clonotype was recorded at least ten times. The chain carries TRBV20-1 and TRBJ2-5; 7 nucleotides align to TRBD2. Unmatched junction bases numbered 11, after V lost 1 base and J lost 0 bases. Looked up from germline, CDR1 is DFQATT and CDR2 is SNEGSKA (reference sequence). The CDR3 loop spans 17 amino acids. The CDR3 here is CSARANLLARNQETQYF. CDR3 sequence (DNA): TGCAGTGCTAGAGCCAATCTACTAGCGCGAAACCAAGAGACCCAGTACTTC.

At least ten counts were recorded for this clonotype. The rearrangement joins TRBV4-1 to TRBJ1-6; TRBD1 matches 8 bases. After removal of 3 bases from V and 14 bases from J, the junction contained 6 bases not matched to a gene. The length of the CDR3 is 13 residues. Looked up from germline, CDR1 is MGHRA and CDR2 is YSYEKL. CDR3 coding DNA: TGCGCCAGCAGCCACCGGACAGGGCGATCCCTCCACTTT. It codes for CASSHRTGRSLHF.

As DNA, the CDR3 is TGTGCCAGCAGCCCGGAACTGGGTGTGAACACTGAAGCTTTCTTT. Amino acid sequence: CASSPELGVNTEAFF. The J gene is TRBJ1-1, the V gene TRBV5-5; D is unclear. This CDR3 is built from 15 residues. The V gene's germline CDR1 is SGHKS and CDR2 YYEKEE (reference sequence). The V and J ends lost 4 bases and 0 bases respectively, with 13 bases between them. Combining the CDR3 with reference TRBV5-5 and TRBJ1-1 gives the whole variable domain DAGVTQSPTHLIKTRGQQVTLRCSPISGHKSVSWYQQVLGQGPQFIFQYYEKEERGRGNFPDRFSARQFPNYSSELNVNALLLGDSALYLCASSPELGVNTEAFFGQGTRLTVV.

This clonotype occurred many times. J is TRBJ1-2 and V is TRBV11-2; 7 bases match TRBD1. CDR1 is SGHAT, CDR2 FQNNGV, per germline. The CDR3 sequence is 14 residues long. V was clipped by 1 base and J by 3 bases; unmatched bases: 2. In DNA form, the CDR3 reads TGTGCCAGCAGCTTAGTCGGGACAGACTATGGCTACACCTTC. Translation gives CASSLVGTDYGYTF.

In this sample, this clonotype turned up many times. This rearrangement joins TRBV28 to TRBJ2-5; 10 nucleotides align to TRBD2. J was trimmed by 4 bases and V by 5 bases; bases with no gene match: 7. The CDR3 loop spans 15 amino acids. The germline V gene has CDR1 MDHEN and CDR2 SYDVKM. The CDR3 sequence is CASSTIRLAGETQYF. The CDR3 nucleotides are TGTGCCAGCAGTACAATACGACTAGCGGGAGAGACCCAGTACTTC.

The table lists this clonotype with a few counts. The V gene is TRBV6-2 or TRBV6-3, the J gene TRBJ2-5, with a weak D call TRBD1 (6 bases). Germline V lookup: CDR1 MNHEY, CDR2 SVGEGT. Trimming removed 7 bases at V and 1 base at J, with 13 bases between. This CDR3 has 14 amino acids. DNA of the CDR3: TGTGCCAGCATCCTGGACAGACTCCAAGAGACCCAGTACTTC. Translation gives CASILDRLQETQYF.

The table lists this clonotype with many counts. This chain connects TRBV20-1 to TRBJ2-5, with D uncertain. The V and J ends lost 6 bases and 1 base respectively, with 18 bases between them. The CDR3 totals 15 residues. CDR1 and CDR2 from the germline V gene are DFQATT and SNEGSKA (reference sequence). CDR3 in amino acids: CSAPGLGTIQETQYF. CDR3 nucleotide sequence: TGCAGTGCCCCCGGATTAGGAACTATCCAAGAGACCCAGTACTTC.

V gene TRBV5-1 combines with J gene TRBJ1-4; TRBD1 might be the D (6 bases). This CDR3 has 14 amino acids. Trimming removed 4 bases at V and 5 bases at J, with 12 bases between. CDR1 and CDR2 from the germline V gene are SGHRS and YFSETQ. As DNA, the CDR3 is TGCGCCAGCAGCCGGGGTGGGGGCAATGAAAAACTGTTTTTT. Protein product: CASSRGGGNEKLFF.

About this clonotype: The final CDR3 position lacks the conserved phenylalanine or tryptophan, pointing to a likely read error. The chain couples TRBV2 to TRBJ2-5; possibly TRBD1 or TRBD2 for D (5 bases each). The length of the CDR3 is 14 residues. Trimming cost V 6 bases and J 2 bases, with 13 bases left between them. The germline gives CDR1 SNHLY, CDR2 FYNNEI. The CDR3 coding sequence is TGTGCCAGCAGCGAAACGGGACCGCAAGAGACCCAGTACCTC. Residues: CASSETGPQETQYL.

V and J are TRBV11-2 and TRBJ2-7, with D perhaps given as TRBD1 or TRBD2 (5 bases each). CDR1 and CDR2 (germline): SGHAT, FQNNGV. V was cut by 5 bases and J by 2 bases, with 16 bases left in between. The CDR3 has 15 amino acids. The CDR3 nucleotides read TGTGCCAGCAGCCGGAACCGGGACCCAACCTACGAGCAGTACTTC. It specifies CASSRNRDPTYEQYF.

As regards this clonotype: This clone may be a read error of a much larger clone one base away. V gene TRBV12-3 or TRBV12-4 combines with J gene TRBJ1-2; no reliable D call. V lost 3 bases and J 6 bases, leaving 11 bases between the germline ends. CDR3 size: 13 residues. CDR3 bases: TGTGCCAGCAGTTTCCGGGCAAGCGATGGCTACACCTTC. Translated: CASSFRASDGYTF.